The rows below give T cell receptor beta chains drawn from one sample of a study of T cells in Graves' hyperthyroidism and ophthalmopathy. MiXCR was run by TCRdb on the multiplex PCR reads, yielding one entry per CDR3 protein. This repertoire shows fewer than 400,000 distinct CDR3 sequences, about 15% found once; its top ten account for 28%. Sequencing was done on a sample of blood. The receptor set was obtained from a woman younger than 35 with Graves' hyperthyroidism that later progressed to Graves' ophthalmopathy. CDR3s include the opening cysteine and the closing phenylalanine or tryptophan. A D gene is named only where the DNA matches it firmly. A clone size is listed for some rows: how often the clone was seen (once, few, many), or a class if it is expanded.

J | D | size | V | DNA | CDR3
TRBJ1-2 | - | - | TRBV5-6 | TGTGCCAGCAGCTTTCAACGACAGTATTATGGCTACACCTTC | CASSFQRQYYGYTF
TRBJ2-3 | - | many | TRBV5-1 | TGCGCCAGCAGCTTACACGGGAGAGTCACAGATACGCAGTATTTT | CASSLHGRVTDTQYF
TRBJ1-2 | - | - | TRBV5-1 | TGCGCCAGCAGCTGGGGGGGGGAATCGGATGGCTACACCTTC | CASSWGGESDGYTF
TRBJ2-3 | TRBD1 | many | TRBV27 | TGTGCCAGCACATCGAAACCACGGACAGGGAGGATGGCAGATACGCAGTATTTT | CASTSKPRTGRMADTQYF
TRBJ1-2 | - | - | TRBV30 | TGTGCCTGGAGCGATATGTCGAACTATGGCTACACCTTC | CAWSDMSNYGYTF
TRBJ2-3 | - | many | TRBV20-1 | TGCAGTGCTAGTACTAGAGGGTTCACAGATACGCAGTATTTT | CSASTRGFTDTQYF
TRBJ1-2 | - | many | TRBV28 | TGTGCCAGCAGTCCCCCGGGGGGTTATGGCTACACCTTC | CASSPPGGYGYTF
TRBJ1-4 | - | few | TRBV7-2 | TGTGCCAGCAGCTTTAATCGGGGCGCCTCTAATGAAAAACTGTTTTTT | CASSFNRGASNEKLFF
TRBJ1-5 | TRBD1 | many | TRBV20-1 | TGCAGTGCTCAGGGACAGCCAAGTCAGCCCCAGCATTTT | CSAQGQPSQPQHF
TRBJ1-5 | - | - | TRBV20-1 | TGCAGTGCTAGGGCCGGGGTTAGCAATCAGCCCCAGCATTTT | CSARAGVSNQPQHF
TRBJ2-5 | - | many | TRBV28 | TGTGCCAGTTCGGACGGGGAAGAGACCCAGTACTTC | CASSDGEETQYF
TRBJ2-1 | - | many | TRBV6-2/TRBV6-3 | TGTGCCAGCAGACCTCTAGCGAGCTTTCCCTACAATGAGCAGTTCTTC | CASRPLASFPYNEQFF
TRBJ2-7 | - | few | TRBV6-1 | TGTGCCAGCAGTGAAGGGGACGGTTCCTACGAGCAGTACTTC | CASSEGDGSYEQYF
TRBJ2-1 | - | many | TRBV5-6 | TGTGCCAGCAGCCAAAATTACAATGAGCAGTTCTTC | CASSQNYNEQFF
TRBJ2-7 | - | few | TRBV9 | TGTGCCAGCAGCGTAGATGGGACGGTCACCTACGAGCAGTACTTC | CASSVDGTVTYEQYF
TRBJ2-1 | TRBD2 | many | TRBV7-8 | TGTGCCAGCAGCTCCCTCCCTACCGGGACTATAGACAATGAGCAGTTCTTC | CASSSLPTGTIDNEQFF
TRBJ2-2 | - | - | TRBV27 | TGTGCCAGCAGCCGAGGACTCGGGGAGCTGTTTTTT | CASSRGLGELFF
TRBJ2-7 | - | many | TRBV28 | TGTGCCAGCAGTCCAGGACATCACGAGCAGTACTTC | CASSPGHHEQYF
TRBJ2-3 | - | many | TRBV28 | TGTGCCAGCAGGTCACTCCAACGTCCAGATACGCAGTATTTT | CASRSLQRPDTQYF
TRBJ1-1 | TRBD1 | - | TRBV28 | TGTGCCAGCAGTTTACCCGGGACAGGGGTTTTGAACACTGAAGCTTTCTTT | CASSLPGTGVLNTEAFF
TRBJ1-2 | - | many | TRBV6-2/TRBV6-3 | TGTGCCACCGTTAAAGACAGTTCCTATGGCTACACCTTC | CATVKDSSYGYTF
TRBJ2-2 | - | few | TRBV19 | TGTGCCAGTAGTCTCCGGCCCACCGGGGAGCTGTTTTTT | CASSLRPTGELFF
TRBJ1-1 | - | many | TRBV7-9 | TGTGCCAGCACCTTTCGGAGAGGCACTGAAGCTTTCTTT | CASTFRRGTEAFF
TRBJ2-1 | - | - | TRBV20-1 | TGCAGTGCTTGCGGGCACTACTCCTACAATGAGCAGTTCTTC | CSACGHYSYNEQFF
TRBJ2-7 | - | - | TRBV27 | TGTGCCAGCAGTACCGGGACTGTGCAGTACTTC | CASSTGTVQYF
TRBJ2-7 | - | many | TRBV6-2/TRBV6-3 | TGTGCCAGCAGTTACGGGACTTCTTCCTACGAGCAGTACTTC | CASSYGTSSYEQYF
TRBJ1-2 | TRBD1 | - | TRBV9 | TGTGCCAGCAGCGTAGAGGCCGTCGGGACAGGGGGTCGTGGCTACACCTTC | CASSVEAVGTGGRGYTF
TRBJ2-1 | TRBD2 | - | TRBV20-1 | TGCAGTGTGCGGGCTAGCGGGAGGTTATCTTATTATGAGCAGTTCTTC | CSVRASGRLSYYEQFF
TRBJ2-2 | - | many | TRBV19 | TGTGCCAGTAGGAACAGGGAGGGCGGGGAGCTGTTTTTT | CASRNREGGELFF
TRBJ1-1 | - | once | TRBV20-1 | TGCAGTGCTAGAGGCAGGGACTCCACTGAAGCTTTCTTT | CSARGRDSTEAFF
TRBJ2-1 | TRBD1 | once | TRBV12-3/TRBV12-4 | TGTGCCAGCAGCAAAAGACAGGGGGACCCCTCCTACAATGAGCAGTTCTTC | CASSKRQGDPSYNEQFF
TRBJ2-7 | TRBD2 | many | TRBV20-1 | TGCAGTGCTAGAGGACTAGCGGGAGATGCCCCCTACGAGCAGTACTTC | CSARGLAGDAPYEQYF
TRBJ2-1 | TRBD2 | few | TRBV7-9 | TGTGCCAGCAGCTTAGTTGGAGCTAGCGGGAGCCCAAATTACAATGAGCAGCTCTTC | CASSLVGASGSPNYNEQLF
TRBJ2-3 | - | many | TRBV3-1 | TGTGCCAGCAGCCAAGGGGCGGAAGCAGATACGCAGTATTTT | CASSQGAEADTQYF
TRBJ2-5 | TRBD2 | few | TRBV24-1 | TGTGCCACCAGTCCAAGAACCGACCTAGCGGGAGATAGAGAGACCCAGTACTTC | CATSPRTDLAGDRETQYF
TRBJ2-2 | - | many | TRBV5-1 | TGCGCCAGCGCCGGAGGGGGCACCGGGGAGCTGTTTTTT | CASAGGGTGELFF
TRBJ2-3 | TRBD2 | few | TRBV6-2/TRBV6-3 | TGTGCCATCCAGCGGGAGGGCACAGATACGCAGTATTTT | CAIQREGTDTQYF